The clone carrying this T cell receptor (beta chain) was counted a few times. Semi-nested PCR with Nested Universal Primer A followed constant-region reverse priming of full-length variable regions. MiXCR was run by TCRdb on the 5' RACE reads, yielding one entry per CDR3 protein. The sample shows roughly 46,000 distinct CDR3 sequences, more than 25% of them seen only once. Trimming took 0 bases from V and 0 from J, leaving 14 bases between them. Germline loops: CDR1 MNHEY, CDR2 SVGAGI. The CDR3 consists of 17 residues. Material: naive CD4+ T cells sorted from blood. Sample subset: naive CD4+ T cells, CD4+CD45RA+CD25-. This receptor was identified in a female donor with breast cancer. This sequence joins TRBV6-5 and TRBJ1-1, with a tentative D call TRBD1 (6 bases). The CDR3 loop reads CASSYSRQVVVNTEAFF. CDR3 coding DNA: TGTGCCAGCAGTTACTCGCGACAGGTGGTCGTGAACACTGAAGCTTTCTTT.